The 4 T cell receptor beta chains below come from one sample, sequenced in a study of technical replicates of blood from several donors. Assay used: immunoSEQ multiplex PCR; TCRdb lists only in-frame clones, some missing. The table shows 75,000 to 95,000 clones, with 85% to 95% occurring only once. The specimen was T cells isolated from PBMCs. These receptors came from a human donor in good health.

V is TRBV29-1 and J is TRBJ2-3; 10 bases line up with TRBD2. V dropped 2 bases and J dropped 4; count of bases not matched to a gene: 9. The V gene's germline CDR1 is SQVTM and CDR2 ANQGSEA. The CDR3 covers 16 residues. CDR3 amino acids: CSVELAGVSPADTQYF. Here the CDR3 DNA reads TGCAGCGTTGAACTAGCGGGAGTGTCGCCCGCAGATACGCAGTATTTT.

This chain uses TRBV4-2 with TRBJ1-1; weak D call: TRBD1 (5 bases). Per the germline V gene, CDR1 is LGHNA and CDR2 is YNFKEQ. The CDR3 is 14 amino acids. The germline V and J ends were trimmed by 0 bases and 3 bases, with 8 bases remaining between them. CDR3 amino acids: CASSQDSGYTEAFF. In nucleotides, the CDR3 is TGTGCCAGCAGCCAAGATTCAGGGTACACTGAAGCTTTCTTT.

The chain joins TRBV5-1 to TRBJ1-4, with D possibly matching TRBD1 (6 bases). CDR3 size: 13 residues. Germline V gene sequence: CDR1 SGHRS, CDR2 YFSETQ. V lost 4 bases to trimming and J lost 7 bases, with 11 bases between them. The CDR3 sequence: CASSTEGGEKLFF. CDR3 coding DNA: TGCGCCAGCAGCACGGAAGGGGGTGAAAAACTGTTTTTT.

This rearrangement joins TRBV6-5 to TRBJ2-7; 7 bases match TRBD1. Trimming cost V 4 bases and J 3 bases; bases outside gene matches: 3. The CDR3 runs to 13 residues. Germline assignment: CDR1 MNHEY and CDR2 SVGAGI. CDR3 protein: CASSSYRGYEQYF. CDR3 coding DNA: TGTGCCAGCAGTTCATACAGGGGCTACGAGCAGTACTTC.